One sample yielded the 18 T cell receptor beta chains listed below, sequenced in a study of cytomegalovirus exposure and HLA in healthy donors (dated by TCRdb to about 2017). Library construction relied on the immunoSEQ multiplex PCR assay. For the multiplex PCR, a mixture combining 60 forward primers for TCR Vbeta segments and 13 reverse primers for TCR Jbeta segments was used. TCRdb stores this immuneACCESS table with in-frame sequences only. Part of the clones is absent; in the studies checked, under half of the shortfall reflects unresolved V genes, and no reason is known for the rest. Recorded for this sample are a few hundred thousand clones; about 75% of them occurred a single time. Approximately 1.7% of the sample belongs to the ten largest clones. Source material: PBMCs. Receptors originate from a woman aged 30 to 39 in good health and CMV-seronegative.

V and J are TRBV5-1 and TRBJ1-6, with D possibly TRBD1 on 6 matching bases. Trimming pared 1 base from V and 4 bases from J, leaving 9 bases between. This CDR3 has 15 residues. Germline CDR1 and CDR2: SGHRS and YFSETQ. This CDR3 reads CASSLLGAYNSPLHF. In DNA, the CDR3 is TGCGCCAGCAGCTTGTTGGGGGCTTATAATTCACCCCTCCACTTT.

This clone has more than one count but fewer than ten. V usage is TRBV18 and J usage is TRBJ2-1; 8 nucleotides agree with TRBD2. V lost 6 bases and J lost 8; bases outside the gene matches: 9. This CDR3 region has 14 residues. Germline V gives CDR1 KGHSH, CDR2 LQKENI. The CDR3 coding sequence is TGTGCCAGCTCGCCGGGACTAGTAGTGGATGAGCAGTTCTTC. Translated, it gives CASSPGLVVDEQFF.

This clone was seen a few times. The chain carries TRBV6-1 and TRBJ2-1; D might be TRBD2 (7 bases). V dropped 6 bases and J dropped 4 bases, with 16 bases sitting between them. Germline V lookup: CDR1 MNHNS, CDR2 SASEGT. The CDR3 runs to 15 residues. CDR3 DNA sequence: TGTGCCAGCAGAATAGGGGGGGAGTGGTACAATGAGCAGTTCTTC. It is translated as CASRIGGEWYNEQFF.

This chain joins TRBV7-2 and TRBJ2-2; TRBD1 matches 9 bases. This CDR3 is 16 amino acids long. The V and J ends lost 5 bases and 1 base, in that order; junction bases with no gene match: 5. The germline V gene encodes CDR1 SGHTA and CDR2 FQGNSA. In DNA, the CDR3 is TGTGCCAGCAGCCAACAGGGGGCTGGGAACACCGGGGAGCTGTTTTTT. The encoded protein is CASSQQGAGNTGELFF.

There are a few counts of this clone. The chain employs TRBV13 and TRBJ2-7, with D tentatively TRBD1 (6 bases). The ends were cut back, 5 bases at V and 2 bases at J, with 13 bases in the middle. Germline V gene sequence: CDR1 PRHDT, CDR2 FYEKMQ (reference sequence). This CDR3 contains 14 residues. CDR3: CASSPRDTTYEQYF. The CDR3 nucleotides read TGTGCCAGCAGCCCCCGGGACACCACCTACGAGCAGTACTTC.

V usage is TRBV19 and J usage is TRBJ2-5, with 9 bases lining up with TRBD1. The V gene's germline CDR1 is LNHDA and CDR2 SQIVND (reference sequence). The length of the CDR3 is 15 residues. J lost 5 bases, V lost 5 bases, and 9 bases had no gene match. The CDR3 nucleotides are TGTGCCAGTAGTCACCGGCGGGACAGGGTGGAGACCCAGTACTTC. Its protein is CASSHRRDRVETQYF.

This chain uses TRBV5-6 with TRBJ2-1; 7 nucleotides line up with TRBD2. This CDR3 spans 17 amino acids. V was pared by 0 bases and J by 4 bases, with 10 bases of the junction left unmatched. Germline V gene sequence: CDR1 SGHDT, CDR2 YYEEEE. The chain's CDR3 is CASSLVGGGTNYNEQFF. In nucleotides, the CDR3 is TGTGCCAGCAGCTTGGTTGGGGGGGGAACTAATTACAATGAGCAGTTCTTC.

This rearrangement joins TRBV5-8 to TRBJ2-2; 9 bases match TRBD1. The CDR3 runs 14 residues. The ends lost 4 bases at V and 7 bases at J; junction bases unmatched: 5. Germline CDR1 is SGHTS and CDR2 is YDEGEE. CDR3 in amino acids: CASSHGQGNGELFF. The CDR3 DNA reads as TGTGCCAGCAGCCACGGACAGGGGAACGGGGAGCTGTTTTTT.

V is TRBV15 and J is TRBJ1-1, with 10 bases aligning to TRBD1. Trimming at V came to 6 bases and at J to 4 bases, leaving 8 bases not matched to a gene. Per germline, CDR1 LNHNV and CDR2 YYDKDF (reference sequence). This CDR3 has 15 residues. In DNA, the CDR3 is TGTGCCACCAGTCCCGGGACAGGGGCCGGCACTGAAGCTTTCTTT. It encodes CATSPGTGAGTEAFF.

The rearrangement joins TRBV5-6 to TRBJ2-5, with a tentative D call TRBD2 (6 bases). Germline loops: CDR1 SGHDT, CDR2 YYEEEE. The CDR3 extends over 14 amino acids. V was trimmed by 5 bases and J by 2 bases, leaving 13 bases between them. The DNA of the CDR3 is TGTGCCAGCAGGACCCGGGACTGGCAAGAGACCCAGTACTTC. Residues: CASRTRDWQETQYF.

The gene calls are TRBV5-1 and TRBJ1-1; D is uncertain. The CDR3 consists of 14 residues. V lost 7 bases to trimming and J lost 0 bases, with 13 bases between them. CDR1 SGHRS and CDR2 YFSETQ come from the germline V gene. This CDR3 reads CASQAPPVNTEAFF. The CDR3 DNA is TGCGCCAGCCAAGCCCCGCCGGTGAACACTGAAGCTTTCTTT.

This chain links TRBV6-5 with TRBJ1-2, with D hard to call. Trimming removed 4 bases at V and 2 bases at J, with 5 bases between. The CDR3 consists of 12 residues. Germline V CDR1 and CDR2: MNHEY, SVGAGI. The CDR3 region is CASSSGNYGYTF. CDR3 sequence (DNA): TGTGCCAGCAGTTCAGGAAACTATGGCTACACCTTC.

The chain links TRBV7-9 to TRBJ1-2, with D perhaps TRBD1 (6 bases). The CDR3 runs 14 residues. V lost 1 base and J 5 bases, leaving 11 bases between the germline ends. The germline gives CDR1 SEHNR, CDR2 FQNEAQ (reference sequence). The CDR3 DNA follows: TGTGCCAGCAGCTTAGGGGGGCTAGAATATGGCTACACCTTC. Encoded protein: CASSLGGLEYGYTF.

The chain has TRBV2 and TRBJ1-2; 7 positions agree with TRBD1. The CDR3 totals 14 residues. Germline CDR1 reads SNHLY; CDR2 reads FYNNEI. J lost 7 bases, V lost 5 bases, and 10 bases had no gene match. CDR3 sequence reads: CASSLSTGSSGYTF. The CDR3 DNA sequence: TGTGCCAGCAGTCTGTCGACAGGGTCTAGTGGCTACACCTTC.

The chain joins TRBV5-1 to TRBJ2-1; 7 bases agree with TRBD2. The germline gives CDR1 SGHRS, CDR2 YFSETQ. Trimming removed 3 bases from V and 7 bases from J; junction bases left unmatched: 16. CDR3 length: 17 amino acids. In nucleotides, the CDR3 is TGCGCCAGCAGCTCACTTCTGGGAGCGGGGCGGGGAAATGAGCAGTTCTTC. Its protein is CASSSLLGAGRGNEQFF.

The chain carries TRBV4-1 and TRBJ1-4; 8 bases are shared with TRBD1. CDR1 MGHRA and CDR2 YSYEKL come from the germline V gene. With 5 bases clipped from V and 8 bases from J, the junction kept 10 bases outside the gene matches. This CDR3 has 15 residues. Written as DNA, the CDR3 is TGCGCCAGCAGCAACAGGGGGAGGGCGAGCGAAAAACTGTTTTTT. Its protein product is CASSNRGRASEKLFF.

This clone was recorded once. The chain recombines TRBV6-6 with TRBJ1-1; possibly TRBD1 for D (5 bases). V gave up 7 bases and J gave up 0 bases, with 18 bases separating them. This CDR3 spans 16 amino acids. Germline V gene lookup returns CDR1 MNHNY and CDR2 SVGAGI (reference sequence). CDR3 DNA sequence: TGTGCCAGCATTTGGTGGGGCAGCCCTCTGAACACTGAAGCTTTCTTT. As protein: CASIWWGSPLNTEAFF.

The V and J genes are TRBV6-1 and TRBJ2-1; the D gene is possibly TRBD2 (6 bases). Germline-derived CDR1 and CDR2 are MNHNS and SASEGT. V was pared by 3 bases and J by 5 bases, with 11 bases between. The CDR3 has 14 amino acids. Here the CDR3 DNA reads TGTGCCAGCAGTGAGACGGGGGTGAACAATGAGCAGTTCTTC. This translates into CASSETGVNNEQFF.